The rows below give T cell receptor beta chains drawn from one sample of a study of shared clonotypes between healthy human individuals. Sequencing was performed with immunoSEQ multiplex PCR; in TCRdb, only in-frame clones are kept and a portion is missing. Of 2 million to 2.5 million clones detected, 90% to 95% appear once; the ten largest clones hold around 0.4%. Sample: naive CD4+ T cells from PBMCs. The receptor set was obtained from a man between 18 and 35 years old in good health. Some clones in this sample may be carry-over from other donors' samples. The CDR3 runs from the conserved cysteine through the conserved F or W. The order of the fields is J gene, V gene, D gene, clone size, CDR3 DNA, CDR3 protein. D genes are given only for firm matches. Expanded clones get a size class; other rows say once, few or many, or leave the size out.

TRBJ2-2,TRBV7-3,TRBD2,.,TGTGCCAGCAGCCCTCGGTCGGGACTAGCGGGCTCCGGGGAGCTGTTTTTT,CASSPRSGLAGSGELFF
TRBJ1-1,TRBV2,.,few,TGTGCCAGCAGTTTGGACAGCAGGAGTGAAGCTTTCTTT,CASSLDSRSEAFF
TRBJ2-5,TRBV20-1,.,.,TGCAGTGCCCCCCCGACAGGGACCCAGTACTTC,CSAPPTGTQYF
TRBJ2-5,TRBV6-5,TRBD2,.,TGTGCCAGCAGTACCTCGGGGGGGCGCACAGAGACCCAGTACTTC,CASSTSGGRTETQYF
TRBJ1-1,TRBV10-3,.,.,TGTGCCATCAGGAATCGGACTGCGAACACTGAAGCTTTCTTT,CAIRNRTANTEAFF
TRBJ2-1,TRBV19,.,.,TGTGCCAGTAGTATATATTCGGTGACAGGGGAGGGTGAGCAGTTCTTC,CASSIYSVTGEGEQFF
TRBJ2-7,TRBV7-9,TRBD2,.,TGTGCCAGCAGCTACGGGACTAGCGGGGCCTACGAGCAGTACTTC,CASSYGTSGAYEQYF
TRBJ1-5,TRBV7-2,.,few,TGTGCCAGCAGCATAGGGTCCCAGCCCCAGCATTTT,CASSIGSQPQHF
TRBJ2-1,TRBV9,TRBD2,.,TGTGCCAGCAGCGTAGGGCGGGAGGTATTCAATGAGCAGTTCTTC,CASSVGREVFNEQFF
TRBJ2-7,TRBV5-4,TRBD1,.,TGTGCCAGCAGCACCCGGACAGGACGAGGGGAGCAGTACTTC,CASSTRTGRGEQYF
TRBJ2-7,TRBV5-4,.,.,TGTGCCAGCAGCTCTCCGAAGGACAGAACCTACGAGCAGTACTTC,CASSSPKDRTYEQYF
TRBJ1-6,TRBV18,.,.,TGTGCCAGCTCACCACTCCAGGGAGGCTCACCCCTCCACTTT,CASSPLQGGSPLHF
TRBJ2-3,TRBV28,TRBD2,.,TGTGCCAGCAGTTTATATTTTATAGCGGGAGGTAACCGAAAAAACCGAGAAGATACGCAGTATTTT,CASSLYFIAGGNRKNREDTQYF
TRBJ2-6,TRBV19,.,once,TGTGCCAGTAGTAGGGGCAAGAACAGGGAAGGGTACGTCCTGACTTTC,CASSRGKNREGYVLTF
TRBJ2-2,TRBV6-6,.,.,TGTGCCAGCAGTGTCGGGTGGGAGACCACCGGGGAGCTGTTTTTT,CASSVGWETTGELFF
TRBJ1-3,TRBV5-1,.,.,TGCGCCAGCAGCCCTCAAGGCCCCTCTGGAAACACCATATATTTT,CASSPQGPSGNTIYF